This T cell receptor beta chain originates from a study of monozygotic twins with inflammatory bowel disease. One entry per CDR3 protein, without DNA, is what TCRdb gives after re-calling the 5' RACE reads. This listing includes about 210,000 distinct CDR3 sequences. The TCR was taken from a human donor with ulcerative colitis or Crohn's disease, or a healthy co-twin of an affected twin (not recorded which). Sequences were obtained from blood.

CDR3 amino acids: CASSSQTRYEQYF. V and J are TRBV5-1 and TRBJ2-7; TCRdb designates TRBD2, a call that cannot be tested without DNA. Germline CDR1 reads SGHRS; CDR2 reads YFSETQ. The CDR3 spans 13 residues.